This is a list of T cell receptor beta chains from one sample in a study of blood T cell repertoires in COVID-19. Here immunoSEQ multiplex PCR was the method, and the copy in TCRdb shows in-frame clones only, minus some. Of about 250,000 clones in the sample, around four fifths were seen once. The specimen was peripheral blood. The receptors were sampled from a woman in her sixties or seventies with active or convalescent COVID-19. CDR3s include the opening cysteine and the closing phenylalanine or tryptophan. The D gene is left open where the match is weak. Rows may omit the clone size; those that give it use once, few, many or a size class.

cdr3_aa	cdr3_nt	clone_size	j_call	v_call	d_call
CASSHSVGQGSYNEQFF	TGTGCCAGCAGCCATTCCGTAGGACAGGGGTCCTACAATGAGCAGTTCTTC	-	TRBJ2-1	TRBV5-6	TRBD1
CSVATGAYGYTF	TGCAGCGTCGCTACAGGAGCCTATGGCTACACCTTC	few	TRBJ1-2	TRBV29-1	-
CASSSSRVEQFF	TGTGCCAGCAGTTCCTCTAGAGTTGAGCAGTTCTTC	few	TRBJ2-1	TRBV27	-
CASSYGGGVSGNTIYF	TGTGCCAGCAGTTACGGTGGGGGGGTCTCTGGAAACACCATATATTTT	-	TRBJ1-3	TRBV6-5	-
CASTRGTGNYGYTF	TGTGCCAGCACCCGAGGGACAGGGAACTATGGCTACACCTTC	-	TRBJ1-2	TRBV28	TRBD1
CASSLDGGDHSGNTIYF	TGCGCCAGCAGCTTGGATGGAGGAGACCACTCTGGAAACACCATATATTTT	-	TRBJ1-3	TRBV5-1	-
CASSRSTSGGLNEQFF	TGTGCCAGCAGCAGATCAACTAGCGGGGGACTGAATGAGCAGTTCTTC	-	TRBJ2-1	TRBV9	TRBD2
CASSESAASYNEQFF	TGTGCCAGCAGTGAATCGGCGGCCTCCTACAATGAGCAGTTCTTC	-	TRBJ2-1	TRBV2	-
CASSTYPGQGNYEQYF	TGTGCCAGTAGTACATATCCGGGGCAGGGGAACTACGAGCAGTACTTC	-	TRBJ2-7	TRBV19	-
CASSRIRNEKLFF	TGTGCCAGCAGCCGAATCAGAAATGAAAAACTGTTTTTT	-	TRBJ1-4	TRBV14	-
CASSLTGLGYTF	TGTGCCAGCAGTCTCACAGGGCTTGGCTACACCTTC	-	TRBJ1-2	TRBV27	-
CASSQGSPNTIYF	TGTGCCAGCAGCCAGGGATCACCAAACACCATATATTTT	-	TRBJ1-3	TRBV11-2	-
CASSPGGYHGYTF	TGTGCCAGCAGCCCAGGGGGTTATCATGGCTACACCTTC	-	TRBJ1-2	TRBV6-5	TRBD1
CASSFRGGAPSTDTQYF	TGTGCCAGCAGCTTTCGCGGGGGGGCCCCCAGCACAGATACGCAGTATTTT	-	TRBJ2-3	TRBV7-2	TRBD2
CASTLAERTGELFF	TGTGCCAGCACACTAGCGGAACGCACCGGGGAGCTGTTTTTT	-	TRBJ2-2	TRBV3-1/TRBV3-2	TRBD2
CASSLGVRASGSGETQYF	TGCGCCAGCAGCTTGGGAGTGCGGGCTAGCGGGAGTGGAGAGACCCAGTACTTC	-	TRBJ2-5	TRBV5-1	TRBD2
CASSEAPGAGYNEQFF	TGTGCCAGCAGTGAAGCGCCAGGGGCGGGTTACAATGAGCAGTTCTTC	-	TRBJ2-1	TRBV6-1	-
CASSGTEYEQYF	TGTGCCAGTAGCGGTACGGAGTACGAGCAGTACTTC	-	TRBJ2-7	TRBV19	-
CASSLGGTGNGYTF	TGTGCCAGCAGCTTAGGCGGGACAGGGAATGGCTACACCTTC	-	TRBJ1-2	TRBV11-2	TRBD1
CASSLRGSGNTIYF	TGTGCCAGCAGCTTAAGGGGATCTGGAAACACCATATATTTT	-	TRBJ1-3	TRBV7-8	-
CASGGQGVSGELFF	TGTGCCAGCGGAGGACAGGGGGTGAGCGGGGAGCTGTTTTTT	-	TRBJ2-2	TRBV11-2	TRBD1
CASSIESSGAYNEQFF	TGTGCCAGTAGTATAGAGTCCAGCGGGGCCTACAATGAGCAGTTCTTC	-	TRBJ2-1	TRBV19	TRBD2
CASSLPSSGTGWRETQYF	TGCGCCAGCAGTCTTCCCTCCTCCGGGACAGGGTGGAGAGAGACCCAGTACTTC	-	TRBJ2-5	TRBV23-1	TRBD1
CASSLTQGGYEQYF	TGCGCCAGCAGCTTAACTCAGGGGGGCTACGAGCAGTACTTC	once	TRBJ2-7	TRBV5-1	-
CASSYTGGSTGELFF	TGTGCCAGCAGCTATACAGGGGGAAGCACCGGGGAGCTGTTTTTT	-	TRBJ2-2	TRBV7-9	TRBD1
CASSGRGTSGRSTDTQYF	TGTGCCAGCAGCGGAAGAGGGACTAGCGGCAGAAGCACAGATACGCAGTATTTT	-	TRBJ2-3	TRBV4-2	TRBD2
CASSLGWGDNQPQHF	TGTGCCAGCAGCCTAGGTTGGGGGGACAATCAGCCCCAGCATTTT	-	TRBJ1-5	TRBV3-1/TRBV3-2	-
CASLGQGRTEAFF	TGTGCCAGTCTGGGACAGGGGCGGACTGAAGCTTTCTTT	-	TRBJ1-1	TRBV25-1	TRBD1
CASSQDPGQGALNEQFF	TGCGCCAGCAGCCAAGATCCGGGCCAGGGGGCGTTGAATGAGCAGTTCTTC	-	TRBJ2-1	TRBV4-1	TRBD1
CASSPRGLRSQETQYF	TGTGCCAGCAGCCCCCGTGGTCTAAGGAGCCAAGAGACCCAGTACTTC	-	TRBJ2-5	TRBV9	-
CASSLGTGRNTIYF	TGCGCCAGCAGCCTCGGGACAGGGAGGAACACCATATATTTT	-	TRBJ1-3	TRBV5-1	TRBD1
CASSIAGTGQGETQYF	TGTGCCAGCAGCATAGCCGGGACAGGGCAAGGGGAGACCCAGTACTTC	-	TRBJ2-5	TRBV11-3	TRBD1
CASSSVNTGNSPLHF	TGCGCCAGCAGCTCCGTAAATACGGGGAATTCACCCCTCCACTTT	once	TRBJ1-6	TRBV5-1	-
CASSWTGHNVNEQFF	TGCGCCAGCAGCTGGACAGGGCATAATGTCAATGAGCAGTTCTTC	-	TRBJ2-1	TRBV5-1	TRBD1
CAWSSNYGYTF	TGTGCCTGGAGTTCGAACTATGGCTACACCTTC	once	TRBJ1-2	TRBV30	-
CASSLSDRGDGYTF	TGCGCCAGCAGCTTGTCCGACAGGGGGGATGGCTACACCTTC	-	TRBJ1-2	TRBV5-1	TRBD1
CASRQGVATNEKLFF	TGTGCCAGTAGGCAGGGGGTGGCGACTAATGAAAAACTGTTTTTT	-	TRBJ1-4	TRBV19	TRBD1
CATTRRGGRDGEGTFF	TGTGCCACCACTCGCCGGGGGGGCAGGGACGGGGAGGGGACTTTCTTT	-	TRBJ1-1	TRBV28	-
CASSVRTHGYTF	TGTGCCAGCAGCGTCCGGACTCATGGCTACACCTTC	-	TRBJ1-2	TRBV9	-
CASSRGLAGYEQFF	TGTGCCAGCAGCAGAGGACTAGCAGGTTATGAGCAGTTCTTC	-	TRBJ2-1	TRBV6-4	TRBD2
CASSQRTGVGYF	TGTGCCAGCTCTCAGAGGACAGGGGTAGGATATTTT	few	TRBJ2-3	TRBV18	TRBD1
CASSPRGDLAVRDTQYF	TGCGCCAGCAGCCCTCGGGGGGACCTTGCAGTCCGAGATACGCAGTATTTT	-	TRBJ2-3	TRBV5-1	TRBD2
CAISESAGLDYEQYF	TGTGCCATCAGTGAGTCGGCGGGGCTCGACTACGAGCAGTACTTC	-	TRBJ2-7	TRBV10-3	-
CASTAVIAGFDEQYF	TGTGCCAGCACTGCGGTGATAGCGGGATTTGACGAGCAGTACTTC	-	TRBJ2-7	TRBV5-5	TRBD2
CASSPRTSGRGTDTQYF	TGTGCCAGCTCACCGCGAACTAGCGGACGGGGGACAGATACGCAGTATTTT	-	TRBJ2-3	TRBV18	TRBD2